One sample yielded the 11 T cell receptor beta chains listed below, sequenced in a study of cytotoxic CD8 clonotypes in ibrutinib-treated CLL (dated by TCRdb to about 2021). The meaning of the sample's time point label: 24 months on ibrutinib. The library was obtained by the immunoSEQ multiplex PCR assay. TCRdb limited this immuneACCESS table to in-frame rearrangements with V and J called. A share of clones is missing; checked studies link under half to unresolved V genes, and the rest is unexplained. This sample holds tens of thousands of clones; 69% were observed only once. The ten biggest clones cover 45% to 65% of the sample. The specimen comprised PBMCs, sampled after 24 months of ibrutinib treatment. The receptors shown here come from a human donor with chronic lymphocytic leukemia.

CDR3 bases: TGTGCCAGCAGCCTCGGACAGGGGATGAATGAAAAACTGTTTTTT. Protein product: CASSLGQGMNEKLFF. The rearrangement uses TRBV7-9 and TRBJ1-4, with 9 positions matching TRBD1. J lost 5 bases, V lost 5 bases, and 6 bases had no gene match. Per germline, CDR1 SEHNR and CDR2 FQNEAQ (reference sequence). The CDR3 loop spans 15 amino acids.

CDR3 nucleotides: TGTGCCAGCAGCCAATCAAGACTAACCGAGCAGTACTTC. Its protein product is CASSQSRLTEQYF. The chain combines TRBV14 with TRBJ2-7; TRBD2 is a possible D gene (5 bases). The CDR3 runs 13 residues. V gave up 2 bases and J gave up 6 bases, with 11 bases separating them. Germline V gives CDR1 SGHDN, CDR2 FVKESK. Combining the CDR3 with reference TRBV14 and TRBJ2-7 gives the whole variable domain EAGVTQFPSHSVIEKGQTVTLRCDPISGHDNLYWYRRVMGKEIKFLLHFVKESKQDESGMPNNRFLAERTGGTYSTLKVQPAELEDSGVYFCASSQSRLTEQYFGPGTRLTVT.

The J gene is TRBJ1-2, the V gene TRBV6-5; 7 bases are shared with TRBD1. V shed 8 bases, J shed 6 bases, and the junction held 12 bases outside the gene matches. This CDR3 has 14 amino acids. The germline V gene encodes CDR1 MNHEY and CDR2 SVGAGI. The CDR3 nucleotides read TGTGCCAGCTGTCCCCGCGGGACAGACCATGGCTACACCTTC. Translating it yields CASCPRGTDHGYTF.

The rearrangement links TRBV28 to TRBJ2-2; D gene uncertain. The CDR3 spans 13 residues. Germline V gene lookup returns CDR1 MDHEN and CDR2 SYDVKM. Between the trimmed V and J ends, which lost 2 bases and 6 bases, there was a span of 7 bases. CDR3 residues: CASSLVLPGELFF. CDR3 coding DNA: TGTGCCAGCAGTTTAGTGCTCCCCGGGGAGCTGTTTTTT. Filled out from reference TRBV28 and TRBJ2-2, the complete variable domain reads DVKVTQSSRYLVKRTGEKVFLECVQDMDHENMFWYRQDPGLGLRLIYFSYDVKMKEKGDIPEGYSVSREKKERFSLILESASTNQTSMYLCASSLVLPGELFFGEGSRLTVL.

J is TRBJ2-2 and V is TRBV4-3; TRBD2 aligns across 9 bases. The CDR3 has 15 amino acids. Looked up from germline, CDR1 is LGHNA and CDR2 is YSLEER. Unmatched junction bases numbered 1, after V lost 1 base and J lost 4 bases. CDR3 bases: TGCGCCAGCAGCCAAGGACTAGCGGCCACCGGGGAGCTGTTTTTT. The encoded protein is CASSQGLAATGELFF.

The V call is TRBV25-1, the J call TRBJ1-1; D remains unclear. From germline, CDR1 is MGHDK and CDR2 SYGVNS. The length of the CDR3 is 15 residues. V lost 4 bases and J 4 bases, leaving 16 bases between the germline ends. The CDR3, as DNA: TGTGCCAGCAGTGGGAGAGGGTTCGGACCCACTGAAGCTTTCTTT. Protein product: CASSGRGFGPTEAFF.

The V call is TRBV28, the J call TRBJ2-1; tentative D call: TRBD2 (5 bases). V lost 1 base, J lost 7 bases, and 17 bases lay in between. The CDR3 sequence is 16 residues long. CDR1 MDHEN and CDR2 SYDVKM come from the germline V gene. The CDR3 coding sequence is TGTGCCAGCAGTTTATCCCGGGATCGAGTGACGAATGAGCAGTTCTTC. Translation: CASSLSRDRVTNEQFF.

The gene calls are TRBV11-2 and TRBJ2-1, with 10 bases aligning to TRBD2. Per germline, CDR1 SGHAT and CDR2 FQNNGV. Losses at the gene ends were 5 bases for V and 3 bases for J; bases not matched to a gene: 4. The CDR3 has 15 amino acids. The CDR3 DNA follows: TGTGCCAGCAGCCGGGAGCGGGGGGGCTACAATGAGCAGTTCTTC. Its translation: CASSRERGGYNEQFF.

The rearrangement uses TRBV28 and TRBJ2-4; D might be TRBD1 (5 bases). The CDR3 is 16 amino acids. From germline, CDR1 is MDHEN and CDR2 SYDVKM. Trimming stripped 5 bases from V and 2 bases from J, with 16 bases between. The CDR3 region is CASSPTSWGPKNIQYF. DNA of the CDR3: TGTGCCAGCAGTCCTACCTCCTGGGGCCCCAAAAACATTCAGTACTTC.

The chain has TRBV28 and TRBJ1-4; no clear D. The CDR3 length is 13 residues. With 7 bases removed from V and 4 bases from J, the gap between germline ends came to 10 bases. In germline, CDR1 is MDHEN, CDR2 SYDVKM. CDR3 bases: TGTGCCAGCATTAAAGGTGTTAATGAAAAACTGTTTTTT. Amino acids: CASIKGVNEKLFF. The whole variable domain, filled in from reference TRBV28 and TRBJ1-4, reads DVKVTQSSRYLVKRTGEKVFLECVQDMDHENMFWYRQDPGLGLRLIYFSYDVKMKEKGDIPEGYSVSREKKERFSLILESASTNQTSMYLCASIKGVNEKLFFGSGTQLSVL.

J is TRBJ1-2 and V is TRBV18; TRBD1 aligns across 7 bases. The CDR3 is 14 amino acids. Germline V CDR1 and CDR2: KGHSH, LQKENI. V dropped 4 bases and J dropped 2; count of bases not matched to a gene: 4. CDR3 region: CASSQGTDNYGYTF. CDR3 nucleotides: TGTGCCAGCTCACAGGGGACAGACAACTATGGCTACACCTTC.